This T cell receptor beta chain was obtained from a study of metastatic and nonmetastatic thyroid tumors. Authors' methods: Between-group CDR3 differences, defined by clinicopathological status, yielded a distant-metastasis classifier for papillary thyroid cancer. MiXCR re-clonotyped the PCR reads for TCRdb. The V and J calls here are based on TCRdb, not the publication. The sample yields more than 13,000 clones, less than 25% seen once. Thyroid surgery took place with no prior treatment in any patient. CDR3 size: 13 residues. The germline gives CDR1 MRHNA, CDR2 SNTAGT. Trimming cost V 2 bases and J 1 base, with 5 bases left between them.

Sequenced input: blood. This receptor was obtained from a female donor with papillary thyroid cancer or a benign thyroid nodule (not recorded which). Some clones in this sample may be carry-over from other donors' samples. This chain connects TRBV6-4 to TRBJ1-2; D gene uncertain. The CDR3 loop is CASSDGDNYGYTF. CDR3 in DNA: TGTGCCAGCAGTGACGGCGATAACTATGGCTACACCTTC.